This T cell receptor (beta chain) is drawn from a study of OX40 agonist ivuxolimab in advanced cancers. About the research overall: The mean age was approximately 60 years, ranging from about 23 to 79, with around four fifths of participants male. Overall study findings and caveats: Averaged across samples, CD8+ T cells carried more expanded clones than CD4+ did. Researchers did not determine the expanded peripheral T cells' antigen specificity.

V lost 0 bases, J lost 8 bases, and 20 bases lay in between. The CDR3 runs to 16 residues. CDR1 and CDR2 (germline): SGDLS, YYNGEE. The method was immunoSEQ multiplex PCR; TCRdb's version includes in-frame clones alone and lacks a portion of them. The data contain more than 60,000 clones, more than 60% of them singletons. Samples of blood were obtained at baseline, on cycle 4 day 1, and on cycle 7 day 1. On this clone: Its specificity is unknown.

The V call is TRBV9, the J call TRBJ1-2; tentative D call: TRBD1 (6 bases). This receptor was identified in an adult with an advanced solid tumor such as melanoma, head and neck, liver or kidney cancer. Sequences were derived from CD4+ or CD8+ T cells sorted from blood, sampled in a trial of the OX40 agonist ivuxolimab. CDR3 DNA: TGTGCCAGCAGCGTAGATCAAAGGGGGTCAGGTCGAGGCTACACCTTC. Its translation: CASSVDQRGSGRGYTF.